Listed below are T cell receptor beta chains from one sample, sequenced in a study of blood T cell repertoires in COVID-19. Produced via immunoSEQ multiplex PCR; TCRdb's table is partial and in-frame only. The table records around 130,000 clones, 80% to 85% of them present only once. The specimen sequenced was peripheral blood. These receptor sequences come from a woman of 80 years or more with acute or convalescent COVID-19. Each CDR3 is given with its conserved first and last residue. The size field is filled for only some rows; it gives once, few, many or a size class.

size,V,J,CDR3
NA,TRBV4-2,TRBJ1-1,CASSQVTQGKDTEAFF
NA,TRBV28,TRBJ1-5,CASSLWRGTASNQPQHF
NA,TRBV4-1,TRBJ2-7,CASSQVFSRSSYEQYF
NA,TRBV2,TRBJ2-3,CASRPGLVLYTQYF
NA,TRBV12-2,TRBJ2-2,CASRLDRTGELFF
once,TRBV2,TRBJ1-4,CASSVRKNEKLFF
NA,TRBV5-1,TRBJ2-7,CASSPRGGNSYEQYF
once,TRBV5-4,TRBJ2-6,CASSLPLAGDLATGANVLTF
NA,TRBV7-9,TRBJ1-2,CASSRQRRAGGLLDYGYTF
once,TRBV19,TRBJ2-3,CASSNLGTGYYTQYF
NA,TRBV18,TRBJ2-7,CASSPRNGGSYEQYF
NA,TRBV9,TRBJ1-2,CASSGWDRGRVGLYGYTF
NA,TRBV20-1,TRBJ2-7,CSARGAYEQYF
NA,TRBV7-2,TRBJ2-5,CASSSTSGARETQYF
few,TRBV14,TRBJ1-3,CASSRTGGYLPRGNTIYF
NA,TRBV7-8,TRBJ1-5,CASSPSWELSNQPQHF
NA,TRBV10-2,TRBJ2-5,CASSELAGGYVTQYF
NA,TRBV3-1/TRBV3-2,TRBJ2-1,CASSQVWGGLDEQFF
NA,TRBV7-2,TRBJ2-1,CASSPGLAGHNEQFF
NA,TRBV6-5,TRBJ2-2,CASSNSGLSGELFF
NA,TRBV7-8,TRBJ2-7,CASSSAMYSEAGVSYEQYF
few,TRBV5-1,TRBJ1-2,CASSVAGEGYTF
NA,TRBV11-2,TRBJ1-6,CASSLHRDRNSPLHF
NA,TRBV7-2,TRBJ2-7,CASSPRRSGAYEQYF
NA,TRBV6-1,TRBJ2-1,CASSEAYYNEQFF
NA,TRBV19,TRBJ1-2,CATIDSTAGTWNGYTF
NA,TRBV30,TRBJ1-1,CAWSRTGNTEAFF
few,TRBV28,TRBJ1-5,CASSLGQGVEPQHF
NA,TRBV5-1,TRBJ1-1,CASRGAGAEAFF
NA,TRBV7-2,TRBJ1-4,CASSLGRDEKLFF
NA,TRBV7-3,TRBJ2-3,CASSPRGALTDTQYF
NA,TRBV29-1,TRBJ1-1,CSVVGGPEAFF
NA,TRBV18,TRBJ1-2,CASSQGSDYGYTF
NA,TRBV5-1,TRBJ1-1,CASSFQGGMGTEAFF
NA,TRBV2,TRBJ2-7,CASSESHRGDEQYF
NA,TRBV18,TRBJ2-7,CASSLSSEYEQYF
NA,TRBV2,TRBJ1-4,CASSTGGSNEKLFF
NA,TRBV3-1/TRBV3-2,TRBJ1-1,CASSRQDRNTEAFF
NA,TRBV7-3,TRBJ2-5,CASSPMIGGQETQYF
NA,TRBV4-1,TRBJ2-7,CASSRTETYEQYF
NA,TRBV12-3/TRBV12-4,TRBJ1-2,CASRPGQNYGYTF
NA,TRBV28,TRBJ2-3,CASSSAGFSTQYF
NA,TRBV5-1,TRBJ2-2,CASSLLDGRHTGELFF
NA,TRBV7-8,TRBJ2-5,CASSVSTSGKETQYF